Following are 20 T cell receptor beta chains from one sample sequenced in a study of blood T cell repertoires in COVID-19. The protocol was immunoSEQ multiplex PCR, while the TCRdb copy is restricted to in-frame clones and leaves out a portion. The sample has approximately 400,000 clones, about 87% seen once; the top ten hold roughly 13%. The sequencing input was peripheral blood. These receptors originate from a woman aged 50 to 60 with COVID-19, enrolled during active disease.

This clone was recorded once. V and J are TRBV6-2 or TRBV6-3 and TRBJ2-3, with D unclear. CDR1 and CDR2 from the germline V gene are MNHEY and SVGEGT. The V and J ends lost 6 bases and 2 bases respectively, with 9 bases between them. The CDR3 is 13 amino acids. Written as DNA, the CDR3 is TGTGCCAGCAGGCCTCGGGTCACAGATACGCAGTATTTT. Translated, it gives CASRPRVTDTQYF.

The chain has TRBV19 and TRBJ2-5; D not certain. Per the germline V gene, CDR1 is LNHDA and CDR2 is SQIVND (reference sequence). V was clipped by 5 bases and J by 2 bases, with 9 bases between them. The CDR3 is 13 amino acids. CDR3 sequence reads: CASSVGTQETQYF. In DNA, the CDR3 is TGTGCCAGTAGTGTAGGAACTCAAGAGACCCAGTACTTC.

This clone was recorded only once. The V gene is TRBV3-1 (or the pseudogene TRBV3-2), the J gene TRBJ1-4, with D uncertain. Trimming took 4 bases from V and 7 from J, leaving 19 bases between them. The germline V gene has CDR1 LGHDT and CDR2 YNNKEL (reference sequence). There are 16 residues in the CDR3. The CDR3 coding sequence is TGTGCCAGCAGCCCCCCCCGTCCATTGGGAGGTGAAAAACTGTTTTTT. Translating it yields CASSPPRPLGGEKLFF.

The DNA for the CDR3 is TGTGCCAGCAGCCAACATAGGAGGGACTATGGCTACACCTTC. Translation: CASSQHRRDYGYTF. V usage is TRBV3-1 (or the pseudogene TRBV3-2) and J usage is TRBJ1-2; the D is unclear. V was shortened by 2 bases and J by 3 bases, with 10 bases between the two germline ends. CDR1 is LGHDT and CDR2 is YNNKEL in the germline V gene (reference sequence). CDR3 size: 14 residues.

The chain joins TRBV6-1 to TRBJ1-5, with D perhaps matching TRBD1 (6 bases). The germline V gene encodes CDR1 MNHNS and CDR2 SASEGT. The CDR3 consists of 14 residues. V lost 3 bases and J lost 4, with 10 bases in between. The CDR3 reads CASSDTGINQPQHF. The CDR3 bases are TGTGCCAGCAGTGATACAGGGATTAATCAGCCCCAGCATTTT.

The chain carries TRBV5-4 and TRBJ2-7, with D tentatively TRBD1 (6 bases). The CDR3 contains 16 residues. V was shortened by 2 bases and J by 5 bases, with 20 bases between the two germline ends. Germline V gene data show CDR1 as SGHNT and CDR2 as YYREEE (reference sequence). CDR3 in amino acids: CASSFSPGRGSNEQYF. DNA of the CDR3: TGTGCCAGCAGCTTCTCACCGGGCAGGGGATCAAACGAGCAGTACTTC.

V is TRBV2 and J is TRBJ2-3; 7 bases are a match to TRBD2. Germline V gene sequence: CDR1 SNHLY, CDR2 FYNNEI. Trimming cost V 6 bases and J 4 bases; bases outside gene matches: 10. CDR3 length: 15 residues. The CDR3 reads CASRALAVGSDTQYF. The CDR3 DNA sequence: TGTGCCAGCAGGGCCCTAGCGGTAGGGTCAGATACGCAGTATTTT.

This clone was recorded only once. J is TRBJ2-5 and V is TRBV29-1; a possible D gene is TRBD2 (5 bases). The germline V and J ends were trimmed by 3 bases and 5 bases, with 13 bases remaining between them. This CDR3 is 13 amino acids long. Germline CDR1 and CDR2: SQVTM and ANQGSEA. The CDR3 here is CSVEETRGETQYF. Here the CDR3 DNA reads TGCAGCGTTGAGGAAACTAGAGGGGAGACCCAGTACTTC.

This rearrangement joins TRBV3-1 (or the pseudogene TRBV3-2) to TRBJ2-1; maybe TRBD2 (5 bases). CDR1 and CDR2 from the germline V gene are LGHDT and YNNKEL (reference sequence). V dropped 4 bases and J dropped 9 bases, with 16 bases sitting between them. The CDR3 contains 14 residues. The CDR3, as DNA: TGTGCCAGCAGCCCACGGTCAAAAGGGAGTGAGCAGTTCTTC. Translation: CASSPRSKGSEQFF.

The rearrangement joins TRBV24-1 to TRBJ1-4; tentatively, D is TRBD1 (6 bases). Germline CDR1 and CDR2: KGHDR and SFDVKD. V lost 4 bases to trimming and J lost 4 bases, with 21 bases between them. The CDR3 length is 18 residues. CDR3 sequence (DNA): TGTGCCACCAGTGACTTCCCCTCCCGACAGGTTCTTAATGAAAAACTGTTTTTT. It yields the protein CATSDFPSRQVLNEKLFF.

The chain carries TRBV6-2 or TRBV6-3 and TRBJ1-4, with D possibly being TRBD1 (5 bases). The ends were cut back, 6 bases at V and 8 bases at J, with 19 bases in the middle. CDR1 and CDR2 (germline): MNHEY, SVGEGT. The CDR3 spans 15 residues. The chain's CDR3 is CASSWAGGYMEKLFF. Written as DNA, the CDR3 is TGTGCCAGCAGCTGGGCGGGGGGTTATATGGAAAAACTGTTTTTT.

The chain has TRBV19 and TRBJ1-2; 9 nucleotides agree with TRBD1. In germline, CDR1 is LNHDA, CDR2 SQIVND (reference sequence). The ends lost 6 bases at V and 8 bases at J; junction bases unmatched: 10. The CDR3 loop spans 14 amino acids. CDR3 DNA: TGTGCCAGTAGCCCCGGGACAGGGATTGGCGGCTACACCTTC. It codes for CASSPGTGIGGYTF.

CDR3 loop: CAWMRGGREQFF. CDR3 coding DNA: TGTGCCTGGATGCGGGGGGGCCGTGAGCAGTTCTTC. The V and J genes are TRBV30 and TRBJ2-1; 9 bases are shared with TRBD2. V lost 4 bases and J lost 9; bases outside the gene matches: 4. Germline-derived CDR1 and CDR2 are GTSNPN and SVGIG (reference sequence). The CDR3 has 12 amino acids.

This clone has a handful of counts. V usage is TRBV5-6 and J usage is TRBJ1-2; TRBD1 is a possible D gene (5 bases). CDR3 size: 11 residues. In germline, CDR1 is SGHDT, CDR2 YYEEEE. V was shortened by 2 bases and J by 8 bases, with 7 bases between the two germline ends. The CDR3: CASSFGGGYTF. CDR3 nucleotide sequence: TGTGCCAGCAGCTTCGGGGGAGGCTACACCTTC.

This chain connects TRBV30 to TRBJ2-3; 7 bases are shared with TRBD1. The CDR3 sequence is 13 residues long. Germline loops: CDR1 GTSNPN, CDR2 SVGIG (reference sequence). With 0 bases clipped from V and 5 bases from J, the junction kept 2 bases outside the gene matches. The CDR3 loop reads CAWSVQGRDTQYF. DNA of the CDR3: TGTGCCTGGAGTGTACAGGGGCGAGATACGCAGTATTTT.

Here the CDR3 reads CASSEIRGADEKLFF. The CDR3 coding sequence is TGCGCCAGCAGCGAGATTCGGGGGGCAGATGAAAAACTGTTTTTT. The J gene is TRBJ1-4, the V gene TRBV5-1, with D maybe TRBD1 (6 bases). The CDR3 totals 15 residues. The V gene's germline CDR1 is SGHRS and CDR2 YFSETQ. V was clipped by 4 bases and J by 6 bases, with 16 bases between them.

The chain joins TRBV7-2 to TRBJ2-1, with TRBD2 identical over 12 bases. This CDR3 spans 15 amino acids. Germline V gene sequence: CDR1 SGHTA, CDR2 FQGNSA. With V trimmed by 4 bases and J by 9 bases, 7 bases remained unmatched. CDR3 protein: CASSWTSGVSVEQFF. CDR3 nucleotide sequence: TGTGCCAGCAGCTGGACTAGCGGGGTTAGCGTTGAGCAGTTCTTC.

The chain couples TRBV10-3 to TRBJ1-2; TRBD1 aligns across 8 bases. CDR1 and CDR2 from the germline V gene are ENHRY and SYGVKD. V lost 6 bases, J lost 3 bases, and 9 bases stayed unmatched. The CDR3 is 15 residues long. In DNA, the CDR3 is TGTGCCATCAGAATGGGCAGGGGGCTTGACTATGGCTACACCTTC. Amino acid sequence: CAIRMGRGLDYGYTF.

The chain is built from TRBV4-1 and TRBJ1-5, with D unclear. Trimming took off 1 base at V and 6 bases at J, with 13 bases between the two ends. The CDR3 runs to 15 residues. Germline CDR1 MGHRA, CDR2 YSYEKL. This CDR3 is CASSQGPLGGQPQHF. DNA of the CDR3: TGCGCCAGCAGCCAAGGACCTCTCGGCGGTCAGCCCCAGCATTTT.

The chain combines TRBV13 with TRBJ1-2; TRBD1 matches 7 bases. CDR3 length: 17 residues. With 3 bases clipped from V and 9 bases from J, the junction kept 19 bases outside the gene matches. Germline CDR1 reads PRHDT; CDR2 reads FYEKMQ (reference sequence). In DNA, the CDR3 is TGTGCCAGCAGCTTCCTTTCAGACAGGGAGATTTCAGGAAGCTACACCTTC. This codes for CASSFLSDREISGSYTF.